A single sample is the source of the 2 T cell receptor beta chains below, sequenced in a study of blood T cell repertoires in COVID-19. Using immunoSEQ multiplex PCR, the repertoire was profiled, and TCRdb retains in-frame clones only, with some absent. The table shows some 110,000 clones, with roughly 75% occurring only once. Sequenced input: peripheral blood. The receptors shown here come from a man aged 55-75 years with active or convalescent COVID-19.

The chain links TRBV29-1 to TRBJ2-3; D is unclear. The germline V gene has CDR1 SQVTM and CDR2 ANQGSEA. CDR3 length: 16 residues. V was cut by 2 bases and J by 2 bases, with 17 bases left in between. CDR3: CSVEIRVDGNTDTQYF. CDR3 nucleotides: TGCAGCGTTGAAATTCGTGTCGATGGCAACACAGATACGCAGTATTTT.

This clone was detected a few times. The CDR3 is CASSSRVSTDTQYF. The CDR3 bases are TGTGCCAGCAGCTCCAGGGTGAGCACAGATACGCAGTATTTT. The chain couples TRBV7-3 to TRBJ2-3, with D tentatively TRBD1 (5 bases). The CDR3 runs to 14 residues. Trimming stripped 4 bases from V and 0 bases from J, with 8 bases between. Germline V gene sequence: CDR1 SGHTA, CDR2 FQGTGA.